These T cell receptor beta chains were read from a single sample in a study of cytomegalovirus exposure and HLA in healthy donors. TCRdb's table, derived via immunoSEQ multiplex PCR, lists solely in-frame clones and lacks some. This table has some 160,000 clones, 82% appearing once. The sample was PBMCs. These receptors were collected from a male donor in good health and CMV-seronegative. Both conserved end residues are part of each CDR3. The D gene is left open where the match is weak. The size field is filled for only some rows; it gives once, few, many or a size class.

CDR3 protein,CDR3 DNA,D gene,clone size,J gene,V gene
CASSLPGDTQYF,TGTGCCAGCAGCTTACCCGGAGATACGCAGTATTTT,.,.,TRBJ2-3,TRBV11-3
CASSLGASGVTGELFF,TGTGCCAGCAGCTTAGGGGCTAGCGGGGTTACCGGGGAGCTGTTTTTT,TRBD2,.,TRBJ2-2,TRBV7-8
CASSKALPSPGQGLTEAFF,TGTGCCAGCAGCAAAGCGCTTCCCTCACCGGGACAGGGACTTACTGAAGCTTTCTTT,.,once,TRBJ1-1,TRBV21-1
CASSQGASGNSYEQYF,TGCGCCAGCAGCCAAGGGGCTAGCGGGAATTCCTACGAGCAGTACTTC,TRBD2,.,TRBJ2-7,TRBV4-3
CASSSGGGASYNEQFF,TGTGCCAGCAGCTCCGGAGGGGGCGCGTCCTACAATGAGCAGTTCTTC,.,.,TRBJ2-1,TRBV28
CASSLGQTSAGYTF,TGTGCCAGCAGCTTGGGACAGACGTCTGCCGGCTACACCTTC,.,.,TRBJ1-2,TRBV5-4
CASSASGGAGEQFF,TGTGCCAGCAGCGCTAGCGGGGGGGCCGGGGAGCAGTTCTTC,TRBD2,.,TRBJ2-1,TRBV9
CASRPDRAPYNEQFF,TGCGCCAGCAGACCGGACAGAGCCCCCTACAATGAGCAGTTCTTC,.,.,TRBJ2-1,TRBV5-1
CASSLAAEDTF,TGTGCCAGCAGCTTGGCGGCAGAGGACACCTTC,.,.,TRBJ1-2,TRBV5-5
CASSQDLWAGGEETQYF,TGCGCCAGCAGCCAAGATCTTTGGGCAGGGGGCGAAGAGACCCAGTACTTC,TRBD1,.,TRBJ2-5,TRBV4-1
CASSRFRDIGYEQYF,TGTGCCAGTAGTAGATTCCGGGACATTGGCTACGAGCAGTACTTC,.,.,TRBJ2-7,TRBV19
CAWSVFRGRANEQFF,TGTGCCTGGAGTGTATTTAGGGGGAGAGCCAATGAGCAGTTCTTC,.,.,TRBJ2-1,TRBV30
CASSLGTSNEQFF,TGCGCCAGCAGCTTGGGGACTAGCAATGAGCAGTTCTTC,TRBD2,.,TRBJ2-1,TRBV5-1
CATSKSAGLAGELFF,TGTGCCACCAGCAAATCGGCAGGGTTGGCCGGGGAGCTGTTTTTT,.,few,TRBJ2-2,TRBV15
CASSATGEVDTEAFF,TGTGCCAGCAGTGCCACAGGGGAGGTGGACACTGAAGCTTTCTTT,TRBD1,.,TRBJ1-1,TRBV6-4
CASSLWDMINYGYTF,TGTGCCAGCAGCTTGTGGGACATGATTAACTATGGCTACACCTTC,.,once,TRBJ1-2,TRBV5-5
CASSVEGLDTDTQYF,TGTGCCAGCAGCGTAGAGGGACTAGACACAGATACGCAGTATTTT,TRBD2,.,TRBJ2-3,TRBV9
CASRLRDRSYEQYF,TGTGCCAGCAGACTAAGGGACAGGAGCTACGAGCAGTACTTC,TRBD1,.,TRBJ2-7,TRBV27
CASSSLQGERGYTF,TGTGCCAGCAGCTCCCTACAGGGGGAGCGTGGCTACACCTTT,TRBD1,.,TRBJ1-2,TRBV11-2
CASSPLGRGPRDTQYF,TGTGCCAGCTCACCACTGGGCAGGGGGCCGAGAGATACGCAGTATTTT,TRBD1,.,TRBJ2-3,TRBV18
CASSQVGLHRDIHNEQFF,TGCGCCAGCAGCCAAGTGGGGCTTCATAGAGACATTCACAATGAGCAGTTCTTC,.,.,TRBJ2-1,TRBV4-1
CASSIGTSGAPYTQYF,TGTGCCAGCAGCATTGGGACTAGTGGAGCGCCGTACACGCAGTATTTT,TRBD2,few,TRBJ2-3,TRBV7-2
CASSRTSGRDNEQFF,TGTGCCAGCAGCCGGACTAGCGGGAGAGACAATGAGCAGTTCTTC,TRBD2,.,TRBJ2-1,TRBV7-3